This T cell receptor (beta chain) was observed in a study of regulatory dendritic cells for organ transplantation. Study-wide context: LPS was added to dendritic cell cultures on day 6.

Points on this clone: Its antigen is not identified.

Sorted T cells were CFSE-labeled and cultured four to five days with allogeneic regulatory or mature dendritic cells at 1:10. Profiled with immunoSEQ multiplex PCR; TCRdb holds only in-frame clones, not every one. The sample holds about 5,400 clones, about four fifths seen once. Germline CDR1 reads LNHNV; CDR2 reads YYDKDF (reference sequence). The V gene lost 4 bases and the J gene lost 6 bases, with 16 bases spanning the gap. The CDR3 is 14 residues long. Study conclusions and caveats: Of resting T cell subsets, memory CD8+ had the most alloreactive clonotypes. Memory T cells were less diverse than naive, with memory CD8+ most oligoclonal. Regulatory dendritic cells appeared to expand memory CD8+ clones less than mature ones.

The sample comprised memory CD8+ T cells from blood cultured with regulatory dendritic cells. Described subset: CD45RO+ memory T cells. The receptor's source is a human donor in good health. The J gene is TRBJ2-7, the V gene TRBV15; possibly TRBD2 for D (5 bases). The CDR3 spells CATSKRSREGEQYF. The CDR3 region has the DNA TGTGCCACCAGCAAAAGGTCCCGCGAGGGCGAGCAGTACTTC.